The T cell receptor (beta chain) under discussion was sequenced for a study of beta chain features in type 1 diabetes. The study, taken as a whole, reports: Fewer junction insertions and more nucleotide deletions appeared in type 1 diabetes patients. Shorter TCRB CDR3s, moderately but significantly so, marked every one of the four CD4+ subsets in Type 1 diabetes patients.

Reverse transcription of all isolated RNA meant that expressed TCRB transcripts were sequenced. TCRdb's copy holds only in-frame clones and misses some; the assay was immunoSEQ multiplex PCR. The sample yields hundreds of thousands of clones, around 16% seen once. The single heparinised draw taken from each donor contained around 100 mL of blood on average. By way of CD45RO/CCR7/CD25/CD127/CD95/CD27, the CD4+ regulatory, stem cell-like memory, central memory and naive cells were sorted. The CDR3 covers 15 residues. Trimming took off 1 base at V and 6 bases at J, with 13 bases between the two ends. Germline V gene data show CDR1 as SNHLY and CDR2 as FYNNEI. Comment on this clone: What it binds is unknown.

Sequencing used naive CD4+ T cells from blood. The chain is built from TRBV2 and TRBJ1-5; D gene unclear. The clonotype comes from a young man with type 1 diabetes. The CDR3 protein is CASSEEEGSGQPQHF. The CDR3 DNA reads TGTGCCAGCAGTGAAGAGGAGGGATCCGGTCAGCCCCAGCATTTT.